One sample yielded the 22 T cell receptor beta chains listed below, sequenced in a study of early T cells in non-severe SARS-CoV-2 infection (dated by TCRdb to the early 2020s). The library was built by means of 5' RACE. This sample was sequenced with a NextSeq 500. TCRdb reprocessed the public reads (quality trimming at Q25 with fastp, clone calling with MiXCR) and kept in-frame beta chains. When rows share a CDR3 protein, they turn into one entry using the most common DNA and genes. This sample comprises under 85,000 distinct CDR3 sequences, over 4% of them detected only once. The biggest ten clones account for about 7% of the sample. This sample comprised whole blood, obtained at baseline. Source of these receptors: an adult who was a healthcare worker with PCR-confirmed SARS-CoV-2 infection or an uninfected control (not recorded which).

The chain links TRBV9 to TRBJ2-1; TRBD2 aligns across 7 bases. CDR1 is SGDLS and CDR2 is YYNGEE in the germline V gene. V lost 0 bases, J lost 9 bases, and 15 bases stayed unmatched. This CDR3 contains 17 residues. The CDR3 protein is CASSVVASGTQLGEQFF. The CDR3 bases are TGTGCCAGCAGCGTAGTGGCTAGCGGCACACAACTAGGTGAGCAGTTCTTC.

This clonotype was detected ten times or more. The CDR3 is CSATGTGYGYTF. The CDR3 nucleotides are TGCAGTGCTACCGGGACAGGCTATGGCTACACCTTC. The V and J genes are TRBV20-1 and TRBJ1-2, with 8 bases that match TRBD1. Per the germline V gene, CDR1 is DFQATT and CDR2 is SNEGSKA (reference sequence). The CDR3 covers 12 residues. Losses at the gene ends were 4 bases for V and 4 bases for J; bases not matched to a gene: 2.

This clonotype was observed at least ten times. V gene TRBV5-8 combines with J gene TRBJ2-5; 10 positions match TRBD2. CDR3 length: 16 residues. V gave up 2 bases and J gave up 7 bases; unmatched junction bases: 11. Germline V CDR1 and CDR2: SGHTS, YDEGEE. CDR3 sequence (DNA): TGTGCCAGCAGCTTCACGGTAGCGGGAGGCCGCGGGACCCAGTACTTC. It codes for CASSFTVAGGRGTQYF.

This clonotype showed up many times. The chain links TRBV20-1 to TRBJ1-5; 12 nucleotides match TRBD1. Germline lookup yields CDR1 DFQATT and CDR2 SNEGSKA (reference sequence). CDR3 length equals 17 residues. J was trimmed by 3 bases and V by 6 bases; bases with no gene match: 12. CDR3 protein: CSAGGTGGKQVNQPQHF. CDR3 coding DNA: TGCAGTGCGGGAGGGACAGGGGGCAAGCAGGTCAATCAGCCCCAGCATTTT.

In this sample, this clonotype turned up many times. The chain has TRBV7-7 and TRBJ1-5; 9 nucleotides match TRBD1. V lost 2 bases to trimming and J lost 2 bases; unmatched junction nucleotides: 19. CDR3 length: 21 amino acids. The germline V gene has CDR1 SSHAT and CDR2 FNYEAQ (reference sequence). The CDR3 DNA reads TGTGCCAGCAGCTTATCGATTCCGGGGACAGGGAAGGATATGGGCAATCAGCCCCAGCATTTT. Translation: CASSLSIPGTGKDMGNQPQHF.

This clonotype was detected only a few times. The chain joins TRBV21-1 to TRBJ1-1; the table's D call, TRBD1, was not checked against the DNA. TRBV21-1 is noted as a pseudogene. This CDR3 comprises 13 residues. The CDR3 DNA reads TGTGCCAGCAGCTCTCCTACAGGGATAAAAGCTTTCTTT. Encoded protein: CASSSPTGIKAFF.

This clonotype appeared a few times. DNA for the CDR3: TGTGCCAGCAGCGTGCGGGGGGGGAGCTCCTACAATGAGCAGTTCTTC. Protein: CASSVRGGSSYNEQFF. V and J are TRBV27 and TRBJ2-1; 9 bases align to TRBD2. V lost 6 bases and J lost 0; bases outside the gene matches: 6. Germline V gene sequence: CDR1 MNHEY, CDR2 SMNVEV (reference sequence). The CDR3 loop spans 16 amino acids.

There are many counts of this clonotype. J is TRBJ2-1 and V is TRBV6-2 or TRBV6-3; 13 nucleotides align to TRBD2. This CDR3 region has 19 residues. Germline lookup yields CDR1 MNHEY and CDR2 SVGEGT. With V trimmed by 2 bases and J by 0 bases, 7 bases remained unmatched. The DNA of the CDR3 is TGTGCCAGCAGTTACCCTGAACTAGCGGGAGGGAGCTCCTACAATGAGCAGTTCTTC. Protein: CASSYPELAGGSSYNEQFF.

This clonotype has at least ten counts. The J gene is TRBJ1-2, the V gene TRBV6-5; TRBD1 agrees at 7 bases. Germline trimming cut 5 bases from V and 6 bases from J; bases unmatched to any gene: 9. Germline CDR1 is MNHEY and CDR2 is SVGAGI. The CDR3 contains 14 residues. The CDR3 coding sequence is TGTGCCAGCAGTCGTGACAGGGTTATCCATGGCTACACCTTC. Translated, it gives CASSRDRVIHGYTF.

The V call is TRBV27, the J call TRBJ1-4; D might be TRBD1 (6 bases). The CDR3 is made up of 13 amino acids. CDR1 is MNHEY, CDR2 SMNVEV, per germline (reference sequence). Between the trimmed V and J ends, which lost 4 bases and 13 bases, there was a span of 16 bases. CDR3 coding DNA: TGTGCCAGCAGTTACGAAAGGGGGTTAGGACTGTTTTTT. Amino acids: CASSYERGLGLFF.

Many counts were recorded for this clonotype. The rearrangement uses TRBV27 and TRBJ2-4; D is possibly TRBD1 (6 bases). The ends were cut back, 5 bases at V and 0 bases at J, with 26 bases in the middle. The CDR3 runs to 20 residues. Germline V gene data show CDR1 as MNHEY and CDR2 as SMNVEV (reference sequence). This CDR3 reads CASSLYPPTSTGPAKNIQYF. The CDR3 coding sequence is TGTGCCAGCAGTCTCTACCCGCCGACTTCCACAGGGCCAGCCAAAAACATTCAGTACTTC.

This clonotype was picked up a small number of times. The V and J genes are TRBV7-8 and TRBJ2-1, with 13 bases matching TRBD2. V trimming: 5 bases; J trimming: 3 bases; junction bases outside the gene matches: 4. From germline, CDR1 is SGHVS and CDR2 FQNEAQ. This CDR3 contains 16 residues. CDR3 residues: CASSPGLAGVYNEQFF. For the CDR3, the DNA is TGTGCCAGCAGCCCCGGACTAGCGGGAGTCTACAATGAGCAGTTCTTC.

The V and J genes are TRBV20-1 and TRBJ2-2, with 7 bases lining up with TRBD1. Germline-derived CDR1 and CDR2 are DFQATT and SNEGSKA (reference sequence). The CDR3 covers 13 residues. The junction had 8 bases not matched to a gene; V was cut back by 6 bases and J by 7 bases. The CDR3 DNA reads TGCAGTGCAAAAGGGGGCCCCAGCGGGGAGCTGTTTTTT. This sequence encodes CSAKGGPSGELFF.

This clonotype was found many times. The V gene is TRBV7-2, the J gene TRBJ1-5; 7 bases map to TRBD1. The CDR3 is made up of 18 amino acids. Germline assignment: CDR1 SGHTA and CDR2 FQGNSA. After removal of 1 base from V and 4 bases from J, the junction contained 13 bases not matched to a gene. CDR3 DNA sequence: TGTGCCAGCAGCTTAGTCGGTAGAGGGGGCGTAGGGAATCAGCCCCAGCATTTT. It codes for CASSLVGRGGVGNQPQHF.

The rearrangement links TRBV6-2 or TRBV6-3 to TRBJ2-5; 12 bases match TRBD2. The CDR3 runs 16 residues. CDR1 and CDR2 (germline): MNHEY, SVGEGT. The junction had 5 bases not matched to a gene; V was cut back by 4 bases and J by 2 bases. CDR3: CASSSSGLAGQETQYF. The CDR3, as DNA: TGTGCCAGCAGTTCCTCCGGACTAGCGGGACAAGAGACCCAGTACTTC.

This clonotype was seen more than once but under ten times. The chain couples TRBV28 to TRBJ2-5, with TRBD2 matching 11 bases. V trimming: 6 bases; J trimming: 9 bases; junction bases outside the gene matches: 12. Germline V gene sequence: CDR1 MDHEN, CDR2 SYDVKM. The CDR3 loop spans 15 amino acids. This CDR3 is CASRQGTSGLEPQYF. The CDR3 region has the DNA TGTGCCAGCAGACAAGGGACTAGCGGACTGGAGCCCCAGTACTTC.

The table lists this clonotype with many counts. The V call is TRBV28, the J call TRBJ2-7; the match to TRBD1 covers 7 bases. The CDR3 consists of 16 residues. With V trimmed by 4 bases and J by 2 bases, 11 bases remained unmatched. Germline CDR1 is MDHEN and CDR2 is SYDVKM. The CDR3 DNA is TGTGCCAGCAGTTATCCTCCACAGGGGATAGCCTACGAGCAGTACTTC. Translation: CASSYPPQGIAYEQYF.

This clonotype was observed a few times. The gene calls are TRBV4-2 and TRBJ2-1, with TRBD2 identical over 14 bases. Trimming took 4 bases from V and 2 from J; bases not matched to a gene: 7. The CDR3 covers 18 residues. Germline lookup yields CDR1 LGHNA and CDR2 YNFKEQ. The CDR3 protein is CASSPLTSGRGPYNEQFF. CDR3 coding DNA: TGTGCCAGCAGCCCGTTGACTAGCGGGAGGGGACCCTACAATGAGCAGTTCTTC.

This clonotype was counted many times. The chain has TRBV6-6 and TRBJ2-7, with D uncertain. The V and J ends lost 0 bases and 1 base respectively, with 7 bases between them. CDR3 size: 14 residues. The germline CDR1 and CDR2 sequences are MNHNY and SVGAGI (reference sequence). The CDR3 is CASSYSADSYEQYF. The CDR3 DNA follows: TGTGCCAGCAGTTACTCTGCGGATTCCTACGAGCAGTACTTC.

This clonotype was counted ten times or more. The chain carries TRBV9 and TRBJ2-7; D remains ambiguous. Trimming cost V 2 bases and J 4 bases, with 10 bases left between them. This CDR3 contains 13 residues. Germline lookup yields CDR1 SGDLS and CDR2 YYNGEE. For the CDR3, the DNA is TGTGCCAGCAGCGTGGCCCTTGGGTACGAGCAGTACTTC. It is translated as CASSVALGYEQYF.

The chain has TRBV7-9 and TRBJ1-1, with 8 bases fitting TRBD1. CDR3 length equals 13 residues. Trimming took 6 bases from V and 1 from J; bases not matched to a gene: 1. Per germline, CDR1 SEHNR and CDR2 FQNEAQ (reference sequence). CDR3 protein: CASRTGENTEAFF. Written as DNA, the CDR3 is TGTGCCAGCAGGACAGGGGAGAACACTGAAGCTTTCTTT.

This clonotype turned up a few times. The rearrangement uses TRBV7-9 and TRBJ2-1, with TRBD2 as a possible D gene (5 bases). The CDR3 is 11 residues long. Looked up from germline, CDR1 is SEHNR and CDR2 is FQNEAQ (reference sequence). The V and J ends lost 5 bases and 6 bases respectively, with 5 bases between them. The DNA for the CDR3 is TGTGCCAGCAGCGCGGGCAATGAGCAGTTCTTC. It codes for CASSAGNEQFF. Looking up the rest from reference TRBV7-9 and TRBJ2-1 gives the full variable domain: DTGVSQNPRHKITKRGQNVTFRCDPISEHNRLYWYRQTLGQGPEFLTYFQNEAQLEKSRLLSDRFSAERPKGSFSTLEIQRTEQGDSAMYLCASSAGNEQFFGPGTRLTVL.